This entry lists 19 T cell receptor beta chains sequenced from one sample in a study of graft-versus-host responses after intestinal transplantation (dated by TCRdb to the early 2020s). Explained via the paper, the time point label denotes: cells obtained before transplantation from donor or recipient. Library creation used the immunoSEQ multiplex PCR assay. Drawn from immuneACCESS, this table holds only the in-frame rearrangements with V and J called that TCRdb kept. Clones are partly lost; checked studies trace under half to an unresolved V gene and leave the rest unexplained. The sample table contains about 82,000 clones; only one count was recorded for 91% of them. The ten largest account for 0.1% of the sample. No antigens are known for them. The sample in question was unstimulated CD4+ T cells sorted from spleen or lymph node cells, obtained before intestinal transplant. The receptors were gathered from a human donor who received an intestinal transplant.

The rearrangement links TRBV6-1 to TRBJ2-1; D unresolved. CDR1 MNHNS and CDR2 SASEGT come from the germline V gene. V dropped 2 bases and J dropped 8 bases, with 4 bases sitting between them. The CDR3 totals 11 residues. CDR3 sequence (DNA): TGTGCCAGCAGTGAACTCTATGAGCAGTTCTTC. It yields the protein CASSELYEQFF.

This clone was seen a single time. The CDR3 DNA reads as TGTGCCAGCAGCTTCTCATTGGACTCTACCGGCACAGATACGCAGTATTTT. The encoded protein is CASSFSLDSTGTDTQYF. The chain links TRBV7-9 to TRBJ2-3, with a weak D call TRBD2 (5 bases). Germline V gives CDR1 SEHNR, CDR2 FQNEAQ (reference sequence). V was pared by 3 bases and J by 1 base, with 17 bases between. CDR3 length: 17 residues.

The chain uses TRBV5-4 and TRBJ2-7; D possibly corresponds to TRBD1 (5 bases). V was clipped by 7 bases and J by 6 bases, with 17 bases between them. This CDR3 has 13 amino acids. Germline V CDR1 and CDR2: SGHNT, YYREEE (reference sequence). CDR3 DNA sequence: TGTGCCAGCTCCTGGGCCGGACAACCCGAGCAGTACTTC. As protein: CASSWAGQPEQYF.

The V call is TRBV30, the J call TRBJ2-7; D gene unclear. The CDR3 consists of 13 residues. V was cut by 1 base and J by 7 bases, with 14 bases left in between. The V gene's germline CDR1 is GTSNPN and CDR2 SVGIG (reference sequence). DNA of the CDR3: TGTGCCTGGAGTGGGAAACTTGACGGGGAGCAGTACTTC. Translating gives CAWSGKLDGEQYF.

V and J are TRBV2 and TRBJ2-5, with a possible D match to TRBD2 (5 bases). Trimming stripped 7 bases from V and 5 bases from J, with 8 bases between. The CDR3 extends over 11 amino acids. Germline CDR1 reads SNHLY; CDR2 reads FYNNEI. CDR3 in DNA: TGTGCCAGCACGGGAACCGAGACCCAGTACTTC. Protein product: CASTGTETQYF.

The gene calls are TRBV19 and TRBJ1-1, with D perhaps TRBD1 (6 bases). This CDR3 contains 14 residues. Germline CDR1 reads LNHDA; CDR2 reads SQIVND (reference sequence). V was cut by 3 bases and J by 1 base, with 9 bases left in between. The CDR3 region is CASSIQGPNTEAFF. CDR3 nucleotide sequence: TGTGCCAGTAGTATTCAGGGGCCGAACACTGAAGCTTTCTTT.

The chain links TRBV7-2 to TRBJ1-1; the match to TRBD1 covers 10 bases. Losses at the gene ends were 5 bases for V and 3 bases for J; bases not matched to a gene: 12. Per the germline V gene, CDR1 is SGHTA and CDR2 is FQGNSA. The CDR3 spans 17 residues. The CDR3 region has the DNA TGTGCCAGCAGCCCAAGACGGGGACAGGGGTGGGACACTGAAGCTTTCTTT. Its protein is CASSPRRGQGWDTEAFF.

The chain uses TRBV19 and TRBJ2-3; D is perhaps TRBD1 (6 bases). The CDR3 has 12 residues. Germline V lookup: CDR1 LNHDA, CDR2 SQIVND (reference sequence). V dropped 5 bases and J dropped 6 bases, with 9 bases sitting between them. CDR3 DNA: TGTGCCAGTAGTGGGGGCCCGGATACGCAGTATTTT. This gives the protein CASSGGPDTQYF.

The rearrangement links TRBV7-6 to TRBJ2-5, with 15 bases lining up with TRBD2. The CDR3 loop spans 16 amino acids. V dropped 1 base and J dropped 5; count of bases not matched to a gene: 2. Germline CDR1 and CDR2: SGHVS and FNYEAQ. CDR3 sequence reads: CASSLVGLAGGETQYF. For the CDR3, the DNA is TGTGCCAGCAGCTTAGTCGGACTAGCGGGGGGGGAGACCCAGTACTTC.

CDR3 residues: CASSPYRGTTNEKLFF. The CDR3, as DNA: TGCGCCAGCAGCCCGTACAGGGGAACAACTAATGAAAAACTGTTTTTT. V and J are TRBV10-2 and TRBJ1-4; 7 bases agree with TRBD1. The CDR3 contains 16 residues. Looked up from germline, CDR1 is WSHSY and CDR2 is SAAADI. The J segment lost 0 bases and the V segment lost 6 bases, leaving 7 bases of the junction unmatched.

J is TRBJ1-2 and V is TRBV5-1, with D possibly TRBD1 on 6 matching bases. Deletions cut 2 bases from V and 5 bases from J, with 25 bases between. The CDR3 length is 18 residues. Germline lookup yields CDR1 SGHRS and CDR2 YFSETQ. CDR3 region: CASSFLGGSTRARYGYTF. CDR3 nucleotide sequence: TGCGCCAGCAGCTTCCTTGGGGGCTCCACCCGGGCCCGATATGGCTACACCTTC.

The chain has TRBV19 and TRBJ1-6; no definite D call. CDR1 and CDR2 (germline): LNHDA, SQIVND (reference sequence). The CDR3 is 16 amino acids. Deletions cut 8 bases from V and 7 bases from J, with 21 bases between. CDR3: CASSAEAGLLNSPLHF. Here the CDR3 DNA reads TGTGCCAGTTCTGCTGAAGCAGGTTTATTAAATTCACCCCTCCACTTT.

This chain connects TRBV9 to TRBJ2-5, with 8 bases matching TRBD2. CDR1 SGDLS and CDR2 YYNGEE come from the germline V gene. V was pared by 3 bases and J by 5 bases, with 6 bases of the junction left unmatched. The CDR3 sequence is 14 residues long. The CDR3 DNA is TGTGCCAGCAGCGCCGCGACTAGCGTGGAGACCCAGTACTTC. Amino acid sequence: CASSAATSVETQYF. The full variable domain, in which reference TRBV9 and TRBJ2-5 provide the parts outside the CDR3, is DSGVTQTPKHLITATGQRVTLRCSPRSGDLSVYWYQQSLDQGLQFLIQYYNGEERAKGNILERFSAQQFPDLHSELNLSSLELGDSALYFCASSAATSVETQYFGPGTRLLVL.

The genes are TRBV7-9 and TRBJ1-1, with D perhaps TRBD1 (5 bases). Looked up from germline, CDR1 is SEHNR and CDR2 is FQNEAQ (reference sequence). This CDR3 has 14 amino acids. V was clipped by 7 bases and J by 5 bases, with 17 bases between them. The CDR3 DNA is TGTGCCAGCACCGGGACTCCTGAGAGGACTGAAGCTTTCTTT. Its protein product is CASTGTPERTEAFF.

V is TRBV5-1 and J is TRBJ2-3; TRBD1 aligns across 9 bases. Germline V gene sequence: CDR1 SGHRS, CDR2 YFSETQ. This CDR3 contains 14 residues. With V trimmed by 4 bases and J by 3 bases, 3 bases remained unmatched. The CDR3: CASSPGQGTDTQYF. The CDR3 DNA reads TGCGCCAGCAGCCCAGGACAGGGGACAGATACGCAGTATTTT. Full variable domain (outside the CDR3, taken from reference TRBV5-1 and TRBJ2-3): KAGVTQTPRYLIKTRGQQVTLSCSPISGHRSVSWYQQTPGQGLQFLFEYFSETQRNKGNFPGRFSGRQFSNSRSEMNVSTLELGDSALYLCASSPGQGTDTQYFGPGTRLTVL.

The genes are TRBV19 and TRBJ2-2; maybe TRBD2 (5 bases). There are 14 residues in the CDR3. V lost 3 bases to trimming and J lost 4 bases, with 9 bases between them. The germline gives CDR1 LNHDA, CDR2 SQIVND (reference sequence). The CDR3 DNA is TGTGCCAGTAGTATTAGAGGGTCCACCGGGGAGCTGTTTTTT. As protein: CASSIRGSTGELFF.

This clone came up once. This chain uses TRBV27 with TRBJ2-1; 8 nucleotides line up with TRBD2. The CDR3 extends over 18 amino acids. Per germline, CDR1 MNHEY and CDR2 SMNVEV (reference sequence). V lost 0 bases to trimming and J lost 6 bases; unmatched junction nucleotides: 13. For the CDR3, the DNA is TGTGCCAGCAGTTTATCCTTCTACGGGGGCGGGGGGTCCAATGAGCAGTTCTTC. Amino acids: CASSLSFYGGGGSNEQFF.

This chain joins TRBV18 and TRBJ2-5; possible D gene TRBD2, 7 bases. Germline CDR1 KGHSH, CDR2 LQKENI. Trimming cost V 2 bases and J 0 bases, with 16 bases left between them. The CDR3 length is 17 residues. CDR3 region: CASSPVQRGAYQETQYF. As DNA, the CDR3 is TGTGCCAGCTCACCAGTTCAACGGGGGGCGTACCAAGAGACCCAGTACTTC.

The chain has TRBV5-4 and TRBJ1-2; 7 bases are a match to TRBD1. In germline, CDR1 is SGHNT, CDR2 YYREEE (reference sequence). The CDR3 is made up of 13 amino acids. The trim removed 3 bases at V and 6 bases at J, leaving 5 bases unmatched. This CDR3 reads CASSSDRVDGYTF. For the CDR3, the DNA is TGTGCCAGCAGCTCCGACAGGGTGGATGGCTACACCTTC.